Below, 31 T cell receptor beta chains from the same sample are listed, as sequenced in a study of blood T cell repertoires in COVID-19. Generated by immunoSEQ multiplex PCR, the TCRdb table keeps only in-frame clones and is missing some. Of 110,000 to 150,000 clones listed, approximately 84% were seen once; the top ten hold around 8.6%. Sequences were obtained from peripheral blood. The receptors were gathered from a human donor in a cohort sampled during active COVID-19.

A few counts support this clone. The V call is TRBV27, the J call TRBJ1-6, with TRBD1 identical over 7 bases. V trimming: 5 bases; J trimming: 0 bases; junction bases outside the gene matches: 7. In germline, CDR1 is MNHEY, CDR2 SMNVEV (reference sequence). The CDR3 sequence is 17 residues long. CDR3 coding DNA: TGTGCCAGCAGTAGGGACAGTATCAGCTCCTATAATTCACCCCTCCACTTT. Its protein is CASSRDSISSYNSPLHF.

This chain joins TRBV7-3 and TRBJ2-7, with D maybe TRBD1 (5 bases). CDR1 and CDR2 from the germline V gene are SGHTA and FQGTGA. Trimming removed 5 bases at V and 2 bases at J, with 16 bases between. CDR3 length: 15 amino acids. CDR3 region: CASSPSTGQTYEQYF. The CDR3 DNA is TGTGCCAGCAGCCCCTCTACAGGCCAAACCTACGAGCAGTACTTC.

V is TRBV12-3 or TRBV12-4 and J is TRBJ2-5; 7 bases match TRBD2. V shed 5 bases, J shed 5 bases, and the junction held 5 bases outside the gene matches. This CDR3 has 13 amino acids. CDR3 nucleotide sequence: TGTGCCAGCAGTCCGAGCGGGGTGGAGACCCAGTACTTC. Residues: CASSPSGVETQYF.

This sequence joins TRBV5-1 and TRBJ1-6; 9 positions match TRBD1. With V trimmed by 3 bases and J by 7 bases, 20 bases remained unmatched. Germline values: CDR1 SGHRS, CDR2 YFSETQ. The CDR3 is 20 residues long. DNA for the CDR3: TGCGCCAGCAGCTCGGGGACAGGGAGTTCTTTAGTCCTAACGAATTCACCCCTCCACTTT. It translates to CASSSGTGSSLVLTNSPLHF.

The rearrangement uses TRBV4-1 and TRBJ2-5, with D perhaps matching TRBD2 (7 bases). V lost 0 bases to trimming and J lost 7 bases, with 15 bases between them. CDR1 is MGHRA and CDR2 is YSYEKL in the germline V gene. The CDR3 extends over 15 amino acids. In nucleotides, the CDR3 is TGCGCCAGCAGCCAAGATCTGGGGGGGCAGCGGACCCAGTACTTC. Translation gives CASSQDLGGQRTQYF.

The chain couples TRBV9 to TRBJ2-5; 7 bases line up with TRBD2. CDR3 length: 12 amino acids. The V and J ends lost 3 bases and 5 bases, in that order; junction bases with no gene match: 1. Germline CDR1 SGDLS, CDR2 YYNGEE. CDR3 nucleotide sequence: TGTGCCAGCAGCGCCGGGGGGGAGACCCAGTACTTC. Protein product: CASSAGGETQYF.

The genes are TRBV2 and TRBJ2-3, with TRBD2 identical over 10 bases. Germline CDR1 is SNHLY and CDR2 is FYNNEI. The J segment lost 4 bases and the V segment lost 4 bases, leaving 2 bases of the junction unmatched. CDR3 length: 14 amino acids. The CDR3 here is CASSGSGGPDTQYF. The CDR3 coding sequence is TGTGCCAGCAGTGGTAGCGGGGGGCCAGATACGCAGTATTTT.

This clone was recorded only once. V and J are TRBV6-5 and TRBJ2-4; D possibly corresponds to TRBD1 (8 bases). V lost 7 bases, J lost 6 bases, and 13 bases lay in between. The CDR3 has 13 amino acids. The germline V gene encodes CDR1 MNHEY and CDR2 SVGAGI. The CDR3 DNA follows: TGTGCCAGCATGTACAGGGGGGGAAACATTCAGTACTTC. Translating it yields CASMYRGGNIQYF.

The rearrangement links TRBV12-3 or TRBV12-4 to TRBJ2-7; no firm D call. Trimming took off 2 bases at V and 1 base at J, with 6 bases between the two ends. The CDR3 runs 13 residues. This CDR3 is CASSLPQSYEQYF. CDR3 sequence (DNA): TGTGCCAGCAGTTTACCGCAGTCCTACGAGCAGTACTTC.

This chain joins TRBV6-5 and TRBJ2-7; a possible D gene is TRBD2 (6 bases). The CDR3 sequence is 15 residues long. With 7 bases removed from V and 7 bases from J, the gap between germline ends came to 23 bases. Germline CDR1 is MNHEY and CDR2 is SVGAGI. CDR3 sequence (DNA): TGTGCCAGCACTCTCCTCGGGGACGGTGGGGGGGAGCAGTACTTC. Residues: CASTLLGDGGGEQYF.

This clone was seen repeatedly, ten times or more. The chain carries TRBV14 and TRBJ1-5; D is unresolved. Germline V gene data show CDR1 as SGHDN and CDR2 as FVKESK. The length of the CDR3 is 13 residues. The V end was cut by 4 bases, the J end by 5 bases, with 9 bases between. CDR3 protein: CASSLTSDQPQHF. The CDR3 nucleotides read TGTGCCAGCAGCCTGACATCTGATCAGCCCCAGCATTTT. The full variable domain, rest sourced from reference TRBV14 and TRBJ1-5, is EAGVTQFPSHSVIEKGQTVTLRCDPISGHDNLYWYRRVMGKEIKFLLHFVKESKQDESGMPNNRFLAERTGGTYSTLKVQPAELEDSGVYFCASSLTSDQPQHFGDGTRLSIL.

The CDR3 protein is CASSRSGYGYTF. The CDR3 DNA sequence: TGTGCCAGCAGTAGATCAGGGTATGGCTACACCTTC. The rearrangement joins TRBV28 to TRBJ1-2; TRBD1 might be the D (5 bases). Germline-derived CDR1 and CDR2 are MDHEN and SYDVKM. Trimming removed 5 bases from V and 5 bases from J, with 9 bases in between. The length of the CDR3 is 12 residues.

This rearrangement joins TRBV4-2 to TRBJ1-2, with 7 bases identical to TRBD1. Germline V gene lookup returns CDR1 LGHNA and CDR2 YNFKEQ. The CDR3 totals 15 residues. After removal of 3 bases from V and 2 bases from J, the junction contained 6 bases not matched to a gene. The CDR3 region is CASSHRDRQNYGYTF. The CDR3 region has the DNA TGTGCCAGCAGCCACCGGGACAGACAGAACTATGGCTACACCTTC.

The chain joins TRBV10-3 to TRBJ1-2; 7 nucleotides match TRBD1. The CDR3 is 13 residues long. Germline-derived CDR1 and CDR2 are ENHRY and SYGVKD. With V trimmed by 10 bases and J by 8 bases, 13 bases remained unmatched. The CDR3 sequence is CATNVDRAGGYTF. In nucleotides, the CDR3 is TGTGCCACCAACGTAGACAGGGCTGGGGGCTACACCTTC.

CDR3 residues: CASSGLMGLNTEAFF. CDR3 in DNA: TGTGCCAGCAGCGGGCTTATGGGCCTGAACACTGAAGCTTTCTTT. This sequence joins TRBV5-5 and TRBJ1-1; no firm D call. The CDR3 is 15 amino acids. Germline assignment: CDR1 SGHKS and CDR2 YYEKEE (reference sequence). V was clipped by 4 bases and J by 0 bases, with 13 bases between them.

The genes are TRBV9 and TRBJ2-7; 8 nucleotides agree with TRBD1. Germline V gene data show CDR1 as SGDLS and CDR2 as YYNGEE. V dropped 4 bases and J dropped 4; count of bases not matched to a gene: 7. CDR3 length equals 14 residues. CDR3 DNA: TGTGCCAGCAGCCGTAGACAGGGGATGTACGAGCAGTACTTC. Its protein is CASSRRQGMYEQYF.

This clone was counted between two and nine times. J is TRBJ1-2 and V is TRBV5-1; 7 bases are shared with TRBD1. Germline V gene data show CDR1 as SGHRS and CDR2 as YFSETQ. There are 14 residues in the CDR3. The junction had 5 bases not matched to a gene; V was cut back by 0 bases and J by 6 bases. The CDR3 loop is CASSLEQGFDGYTF. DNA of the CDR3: TGCGCCAGCAGCTTGGAACAGGGGTTCGATGGCTACACCTTC. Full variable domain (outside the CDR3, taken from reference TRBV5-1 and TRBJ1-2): KAGVTQTPRYLIKTRGQQVTLSCSPISGHRSVSWYQQTPGQGLQFLFEYFSETQRNKGNFPGRFSGRQFSNSRSEMNVSTLELGDSALYLCASSLEQGFDGYTFGSGTRLTVV.

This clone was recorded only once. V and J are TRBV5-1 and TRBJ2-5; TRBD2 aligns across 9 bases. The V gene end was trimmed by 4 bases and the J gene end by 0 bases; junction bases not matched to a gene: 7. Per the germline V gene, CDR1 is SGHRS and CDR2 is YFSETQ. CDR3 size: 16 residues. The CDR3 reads CASSPRLAVYQETQYF. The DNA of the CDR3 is TGCGCCAGCAGCCCTAGACTAGCGGTATACCAAGAGACCCAGTACTTC.

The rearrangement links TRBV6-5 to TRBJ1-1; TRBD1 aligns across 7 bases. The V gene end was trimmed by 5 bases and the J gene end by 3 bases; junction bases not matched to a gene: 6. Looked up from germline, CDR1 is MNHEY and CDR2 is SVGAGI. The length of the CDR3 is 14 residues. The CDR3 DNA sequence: TGTGCCAGCAGTAACCGGGACAGCGACACTGAAGCTTTCTTT. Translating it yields CASSNRDSDTEAFF.

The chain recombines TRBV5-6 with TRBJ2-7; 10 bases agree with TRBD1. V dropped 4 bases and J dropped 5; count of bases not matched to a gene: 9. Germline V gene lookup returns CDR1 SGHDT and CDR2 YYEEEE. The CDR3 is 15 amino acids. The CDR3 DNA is TGTGCCAGCAGCGGGGGGACAGGGGTACCCCACGAGCAGTACTTC. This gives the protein CASSGGTGVPHEQYF.

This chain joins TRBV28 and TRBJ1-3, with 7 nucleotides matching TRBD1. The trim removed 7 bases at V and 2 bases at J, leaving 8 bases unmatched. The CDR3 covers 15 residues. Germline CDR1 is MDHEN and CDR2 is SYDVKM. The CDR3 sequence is CASTVNQGAGNTIYF. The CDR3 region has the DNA TGTGCCAGCACCGTTAACCAGGGGGCTGGAAACACCATATATTTT.

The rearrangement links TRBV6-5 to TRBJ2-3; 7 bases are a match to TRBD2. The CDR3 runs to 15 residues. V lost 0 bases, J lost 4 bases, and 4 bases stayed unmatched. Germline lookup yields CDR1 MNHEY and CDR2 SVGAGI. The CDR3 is CASSYSGLDADTQYF. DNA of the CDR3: TGTGCCAGCAGTTACTCAGGACTAGACGCAGATACGCAGTATTTT.

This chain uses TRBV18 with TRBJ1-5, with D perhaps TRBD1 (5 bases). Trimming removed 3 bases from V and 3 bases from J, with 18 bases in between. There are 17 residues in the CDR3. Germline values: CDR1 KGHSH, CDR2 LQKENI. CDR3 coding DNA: TGTGCCAGCTCACCCTATCGGGGGGGTGAGGTCAATCAGCCCCAGCATTTT. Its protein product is CASSPYRGGEVNQPQHF.

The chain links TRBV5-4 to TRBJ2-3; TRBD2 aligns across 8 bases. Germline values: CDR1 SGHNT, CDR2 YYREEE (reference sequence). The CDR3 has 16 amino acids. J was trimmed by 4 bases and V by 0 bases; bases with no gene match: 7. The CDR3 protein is CASSLARRGAADTQYF. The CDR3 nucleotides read TGTGCCAGCAGCTTGGCCCGGCGGGGGGCGGCAGATACGCAGTATTTT. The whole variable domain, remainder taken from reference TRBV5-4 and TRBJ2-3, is ETGVTQSPTHLIKTRGQQVTLRCSSQSGHNTVSWYQQALGQGPQFIFQYYREEENGRGNFPPRFSGLQFPNYSSELNVNALELDDSALYLCASSLARRGAADTQYFGPGTRLTVL.

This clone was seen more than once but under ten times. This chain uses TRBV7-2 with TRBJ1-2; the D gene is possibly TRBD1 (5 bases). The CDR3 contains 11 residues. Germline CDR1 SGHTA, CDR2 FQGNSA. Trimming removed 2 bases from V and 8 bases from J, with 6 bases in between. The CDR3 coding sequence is TGTGCCAGCAGCTTAAGGGGCGGCTACACCTTC. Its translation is CASSLRGGYTF.

CDR3 sequence (DNA): TGTGCCAGCAGCTACCTCCCGGGACAGTACAATGAGCAGTTCTTC. Translated: CASSYLPGQYNEQFF. The J gene is TRBJ2-1, the V gene TRBV5-5; the match to TRBD1 covers 7 bases. Germline CDR1 is SGHKS and CDR2 is YYEKEE (reference sequence). V dropped 3 bases and J dropped 4; count of bases not matched to a gene: 7. The CDR3 loop spans 15 amino acids.

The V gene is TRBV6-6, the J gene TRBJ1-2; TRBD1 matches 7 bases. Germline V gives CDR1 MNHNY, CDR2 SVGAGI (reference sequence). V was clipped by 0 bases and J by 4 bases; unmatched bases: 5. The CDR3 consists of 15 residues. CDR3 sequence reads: CASSYSSQGGYGYTF. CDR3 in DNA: TGTGCCAGCAGTTACTCCTCCCAGGGGGGCTATGGCTACACCTTC.

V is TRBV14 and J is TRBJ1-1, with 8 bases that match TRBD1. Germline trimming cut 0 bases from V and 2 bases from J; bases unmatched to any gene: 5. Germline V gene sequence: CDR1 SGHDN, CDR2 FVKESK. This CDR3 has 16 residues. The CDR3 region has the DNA TGTGCCAGCAGCCAAGATCTGGGACAGGAAAACACTGAAGCTTTCTTT. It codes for CASSQDLGQENTEAFF.

The DNA for the CDR3 is TGTGCCAGCAGCCACCTGGCCCGGACAGTTATCGAGACCCAGTACTTC. It specifies CASSHLARTVIETQYF. The chain combines TRBV3-1 (or the pseudogene TRBV3-2) with TRBJ2-5; D possibly corresponds to TRBD1 (6 bases). This CDR3 is 16 amino acids long. V lost 3 bases, J lost 5 bases, and 19 bases lay in between. The germline CDR1 and CDR2 sequences are LGHDT and YNNKEL (reference sequence).

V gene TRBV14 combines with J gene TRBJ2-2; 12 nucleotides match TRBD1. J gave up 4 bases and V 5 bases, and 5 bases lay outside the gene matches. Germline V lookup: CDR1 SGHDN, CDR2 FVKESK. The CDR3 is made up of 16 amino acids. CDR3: CASSAGQGAVTGELFF. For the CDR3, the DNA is TGTGCCAGCAGCGCGGGACAGGGGGCTGTCACCGGGGAGCTGTTTTTT.

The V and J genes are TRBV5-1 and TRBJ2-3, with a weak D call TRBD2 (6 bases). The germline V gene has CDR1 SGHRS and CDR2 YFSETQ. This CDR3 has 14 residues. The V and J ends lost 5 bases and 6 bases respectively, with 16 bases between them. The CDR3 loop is CASRYSGTGDTQYF. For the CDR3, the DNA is TGCGCCAGCAGATACTCCGGGACTGGTGATACGCAGTATTTT.